This T cell receptor (beta chain) was sequenced in a study of T cell responses to AZD1222 COVID-19 vaccine. Study observations and caveats: Repertoire sampling was restricted to post-peak T cell response timepoints. Vaccine-associated CD4 TCRs ranged over spike, dominating at 160-218 and 743-854. Targets within unmutated variant regions were reportedly found for nearly half of spike-specific TCRs. White British ancestry dominated among donors, who included more females, and clonal diversity was possibly underestimated.

The CDR3 is 15 amino acids. The V gene's germline CDR1 is SNHLY and CDR2 FYNNEI. Trimming removed 2 bases at V and 0 bases at J, with 8 bases between. This clone has at least ten counts. Antigen unknown. Other DNA sequences in this sample translate to the same CDR3. Generated by immunoSEQ multiplex PCR, the TCRdb table keeps only in-frame clones and is missing some. The data show tens of thousands of clones, around four fifths seen once. This chain joins TRBV2 and TRBJ1-3; D not certain. Material: peripheral blood, obtained on day 0 of AZD1222 vaccination. The TCR originated in an adult in good health. The CDR3 is CASSESASSGNTIYF. CDR3 bases: TGTGCCAGCAGTGAATCAGCTAGCTCTGGAAACACCATATATTTT.